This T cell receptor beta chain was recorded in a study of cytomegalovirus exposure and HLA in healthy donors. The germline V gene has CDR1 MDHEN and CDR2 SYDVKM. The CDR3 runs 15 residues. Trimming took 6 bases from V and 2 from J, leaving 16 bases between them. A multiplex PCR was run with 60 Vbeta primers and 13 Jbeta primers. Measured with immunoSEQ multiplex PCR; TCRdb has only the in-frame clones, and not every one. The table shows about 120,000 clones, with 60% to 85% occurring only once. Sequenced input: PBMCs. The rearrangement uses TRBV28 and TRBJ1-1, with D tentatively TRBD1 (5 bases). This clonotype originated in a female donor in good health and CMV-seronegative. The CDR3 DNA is TGTGCCAGCAGCCTCGCTAAGGGGCCCAACACTGAAGCTTTCTTT. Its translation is CASSLAKGPNTEAFF.